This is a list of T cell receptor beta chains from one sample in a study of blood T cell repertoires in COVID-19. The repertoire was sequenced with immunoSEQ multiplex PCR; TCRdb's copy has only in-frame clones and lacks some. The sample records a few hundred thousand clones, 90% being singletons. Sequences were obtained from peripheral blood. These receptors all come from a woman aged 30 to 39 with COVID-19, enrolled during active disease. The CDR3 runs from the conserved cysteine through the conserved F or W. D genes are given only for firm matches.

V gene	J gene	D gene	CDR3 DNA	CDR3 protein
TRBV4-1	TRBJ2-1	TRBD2	TGCGCCAGCAGCCCGGGACTAGCGGGTCAAACCCCCAATCGCAATGAGCAGTTCTTC	CASSPGLAGQTPNRNEQFF
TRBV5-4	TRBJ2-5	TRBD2	TGTGCCAGCAGTCCCGGGACTAGCGGACAAGAGACCCAGTACTTC	CASSPGTSGQETQYF
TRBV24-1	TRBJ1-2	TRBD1	TGTGCCACCAGTGACCGTGACAGGGGGCTAAATGGCTACACCTTC	CATSDRDRGLNGYTF
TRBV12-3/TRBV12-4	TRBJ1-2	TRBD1	TGTGCCAGCAGCCTTGGGGACAGGGGCCAGACCTTC	CASSLGDRGQTF
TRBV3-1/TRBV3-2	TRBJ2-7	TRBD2	TGTGCCAGCAGCCAAGTTGCGGGAGGGTACATCTACGAGCAGTACTTC	CASSQVAGGYIYEQYF
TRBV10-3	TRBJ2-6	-	TGTGCCATCAGTGAGGCGGGGAAGGGGCTTATCTCTGGGGCCAACGTCCTGACTTTC	CAISEAGKGLISGANVLTF
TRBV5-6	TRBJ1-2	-	TGTGCCAGCAGTCATTCCGGGACAAACTATGGCTACACCTTC	CASSHSGTNYGYTF
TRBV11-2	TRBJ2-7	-	TGTGCCAGCAGCTTAGCCCCTGAGCGTCCTTTATCCTACGAGCAGTACTTC	CASSLAPERPLSYEQYF
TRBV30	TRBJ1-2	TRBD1	TGTGCCTGGAGCACCGACAGGGGACCGAACTATGGCTACACCTTC	CAWSTDRGPNYGYTF
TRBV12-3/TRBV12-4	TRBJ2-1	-	TGTGCCAGCAGTTTAGGGCGGGTTAATGAGCAGTTCTTC	CASSLGRVNEQFF
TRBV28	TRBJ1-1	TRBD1	TGTGCCGCTAACAGGGGTTATTCAACTGAAGCTTTCTTT	CAANRGYSTEAFF
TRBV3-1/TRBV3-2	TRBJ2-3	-	TGTGCCAGCAGCCAAGATAGGGACACTACGCAGTATTTT	CASSQDRDTTQYF
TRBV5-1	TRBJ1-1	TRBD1	TGCGCCAGCAGCTTGAATAGGGGGCCTACCGACGCTGAAGCTTTCTTT	CASSLNRGPTDAEAFF
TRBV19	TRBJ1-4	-	TGTGCCAGTAGTATACCTCCGATGGGGGGGGCGCGAGGAACTAATGAAAAACTGTTTTTT	CASSIPPMGGARGTNEKLFF
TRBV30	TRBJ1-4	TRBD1	TGTGCCTGTCGTCCGGGACAGAAGGGATTGACTAATGAAAAACTGTTTTTT	CACRPGQKGLTNEKLFF
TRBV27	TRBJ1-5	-	TGTGCCAGCAGTCAGGGGTTGGGACAGCCCCAGCATTTT	CASSQGLGQPQHF
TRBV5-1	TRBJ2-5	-	TGCGCCAGCAGCTTTGGAGGGCCGGGGGAGACCCAGTACTTC	CASSFGGPGETQYF
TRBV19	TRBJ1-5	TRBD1	TGTGCCAGTAGTTTCACAGGGGAAAGCAATCAGCCCCAGCATTTT	CASSFTGESNQPQHF